This T cell receptor (beta chain) was found in a study of T cell responses to AZD1222 COVID-19 vaccine. Study outcomes and limitations: As reported, nearly half of all spike-specific TCRs target variant regions that are unmutated. Repertoires were sampled only after the peak T cell response.

Measured with immunoSEQ multiplex PCR; TCRdb has only the in-frame clones, and not every one. The repertoire holds approximately 190,000 clones, 85% to 95% seen once, with 1% to 1.5% in the top ten. Turning to this clone: Its antigen is not identified.

The junction had 7 bases not matched to a gene; V was cut back by 4 bases and J by 6 bases. Germline CDR1 and CDR2: MNHEY and SMNVEV (reference sequence). This CDR3 region has 16 residues. Specimen: peripheral blood, collected on day 0 of AZD1222 vaccination. This chain joins TRBV27 and TRBJ1-6; TRBD1 agrees at 9 bases. This TCR was sampled from an adult in good health. The CDR3 is CASSWGQGSPNSPLHF. CDR3 DNA sequence: TGTGCCAGCAGTTGGGGACAGGGATCCCCTAATTCACCCCTCCACTTT.